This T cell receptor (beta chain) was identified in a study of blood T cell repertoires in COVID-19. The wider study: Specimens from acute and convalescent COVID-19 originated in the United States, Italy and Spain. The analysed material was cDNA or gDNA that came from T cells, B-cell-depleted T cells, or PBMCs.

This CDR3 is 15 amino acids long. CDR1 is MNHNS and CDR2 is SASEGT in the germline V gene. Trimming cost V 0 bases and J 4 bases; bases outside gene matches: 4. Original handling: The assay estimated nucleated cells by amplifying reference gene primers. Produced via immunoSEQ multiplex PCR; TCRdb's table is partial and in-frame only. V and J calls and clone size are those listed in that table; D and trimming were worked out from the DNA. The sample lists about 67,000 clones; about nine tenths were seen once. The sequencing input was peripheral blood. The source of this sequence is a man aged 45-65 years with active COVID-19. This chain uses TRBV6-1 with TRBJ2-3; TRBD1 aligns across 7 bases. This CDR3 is CASSEAGGAADTQYF. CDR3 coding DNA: TGTGCCAGCAGTGAAGCAGGGGGCGCGGCAGATACGCAGTATTTT.